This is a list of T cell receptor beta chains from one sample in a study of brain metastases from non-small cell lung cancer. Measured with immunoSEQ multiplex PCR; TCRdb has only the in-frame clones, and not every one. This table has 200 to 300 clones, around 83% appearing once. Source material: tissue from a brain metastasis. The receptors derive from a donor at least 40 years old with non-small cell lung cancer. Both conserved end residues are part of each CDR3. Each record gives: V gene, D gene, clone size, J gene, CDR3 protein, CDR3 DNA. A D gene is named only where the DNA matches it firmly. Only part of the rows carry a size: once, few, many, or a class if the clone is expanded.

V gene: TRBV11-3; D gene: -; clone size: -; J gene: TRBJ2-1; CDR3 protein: CASSPEGGSYNEQFF; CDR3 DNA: TGTGCCAGCAGCCCCGAGGGGGGTTCCTACAATGAGCAGTTCTTC
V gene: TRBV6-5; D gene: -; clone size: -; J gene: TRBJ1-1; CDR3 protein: CASSFGGTEAFF; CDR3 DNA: TGTGCCAGCAGTTTCGGGGGAACTGAAGCTTTCTTT
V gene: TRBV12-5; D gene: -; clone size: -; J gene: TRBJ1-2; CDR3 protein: CASGDYGYTF; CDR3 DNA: TGTGCTAGTGGCGACTATGGCTACACCTTT
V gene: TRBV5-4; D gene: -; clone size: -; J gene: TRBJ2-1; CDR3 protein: CASIQSEGEFDEQFF; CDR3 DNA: TGTGCCAGCATCCAATCGGAGGGGGAGTTCGATGAGCAGTTCTTC
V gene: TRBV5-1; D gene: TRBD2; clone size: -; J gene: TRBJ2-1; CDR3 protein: CASSSASGGTSEQFF; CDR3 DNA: TGCGCCAGCAGCTCGGCCTCGGGAGGGACTAGTGAGCAGTTCTTC
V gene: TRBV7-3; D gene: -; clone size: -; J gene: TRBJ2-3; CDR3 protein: CASSLNSGDTQYF; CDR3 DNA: TGTGCCAGCAGCCTCAACAGTGGAGATACGCAGTATTTT
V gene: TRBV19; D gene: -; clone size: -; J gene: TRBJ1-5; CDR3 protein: CASSIDRGQPQHF; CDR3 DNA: TGTGCCAGTAGTATAGATCGGGGTCAGCCCCAGCATTTT
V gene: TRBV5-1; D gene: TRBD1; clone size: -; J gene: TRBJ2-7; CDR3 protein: CASSSRTGREQYF; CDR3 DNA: TGCGCCAGCAGCTCCCGGACAGGAAGGGAGCAGTACTTC
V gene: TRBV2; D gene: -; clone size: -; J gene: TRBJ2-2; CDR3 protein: CASSVTRNRELFF; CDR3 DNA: TGTGCCAGCAGTGTTACCCGGAACCGGGAGCTGTTTTTT
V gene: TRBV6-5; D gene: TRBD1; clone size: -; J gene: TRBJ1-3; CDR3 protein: CASSADRVRNTIYF; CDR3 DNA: TGTGCCAGCAGCGCGGACAGGGTTCGAAACACCATATATTTT
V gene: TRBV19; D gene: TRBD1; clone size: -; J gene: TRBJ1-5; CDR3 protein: CASSRQGGQPQHF; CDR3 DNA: TGTGCCAGTAGTCGACAGGGAGGTCAGCCCCAGCATTTT
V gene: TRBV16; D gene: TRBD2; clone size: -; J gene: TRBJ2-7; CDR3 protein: CASSQSWRESSYEQYF; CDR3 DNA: TGTGCCAGCAGCCAATCCTGGCGGGAGAGCTCCTACGAGCAGTACTTC
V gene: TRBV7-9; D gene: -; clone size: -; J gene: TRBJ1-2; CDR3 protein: CASSPTGHSGYTF; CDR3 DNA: TGTGCCAGCAGCCCCACCGGGCATAGTGGCTACACCTTC
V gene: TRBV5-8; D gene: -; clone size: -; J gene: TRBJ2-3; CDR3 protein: CASSLTGHTDTQYF; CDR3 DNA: TGTGCCAGCAGCTTGACAGGGCACACAGATACGCAGTATTTT
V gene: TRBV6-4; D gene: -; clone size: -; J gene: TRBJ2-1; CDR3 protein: CASRERVGYGEQFF; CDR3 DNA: TGTGCCAGCAGGGAGAGGGTAGGATACGGTGAGCAGTTCTTC
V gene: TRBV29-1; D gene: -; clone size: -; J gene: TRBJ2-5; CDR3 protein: CSAQTREETQYF; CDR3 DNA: TGCAGCGCCCAAACCCGGGAAGAGACCCAGTACTTC
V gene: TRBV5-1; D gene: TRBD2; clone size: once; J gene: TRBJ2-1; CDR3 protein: CASSSNGLAGNEQFF; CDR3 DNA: TGCGCCAGCAGCTCTAATGGACTAGCGGGCAATGAGCAGTTCTTC
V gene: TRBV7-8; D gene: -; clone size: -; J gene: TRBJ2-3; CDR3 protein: CASKDGTSTDTQYF; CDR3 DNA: TGTGCCAGCAAGGACGGAACTAGCACAGATACGCAGTATTTT
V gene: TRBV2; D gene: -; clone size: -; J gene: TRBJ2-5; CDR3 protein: CASSEAEGGAQYF; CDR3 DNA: TGTGCCAGCAGTGAGGCAGAGGGGGGGGCCCAGTACTTC
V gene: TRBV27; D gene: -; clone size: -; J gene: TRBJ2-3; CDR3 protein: CASSLSRESDTQYF; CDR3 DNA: TGTGCCAGCAGTTTATCACGGGAGTCAGATACGCAGTATTTT
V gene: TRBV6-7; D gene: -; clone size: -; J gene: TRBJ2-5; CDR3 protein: CASSYSRRIFRETQYF; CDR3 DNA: TGTGCCAGCAGTTACTCGAGGCGAATCTTTAGGGAGACCCAGTACTTC
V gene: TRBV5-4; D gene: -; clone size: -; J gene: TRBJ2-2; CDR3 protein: CASSSSGVQTGELFF; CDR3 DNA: TGTGCCAGCAGCTCCTCGGGGGTGCAGACCGGGGAGCTGTTTTTT
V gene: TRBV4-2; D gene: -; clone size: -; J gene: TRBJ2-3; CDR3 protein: CASSQDRRVTDTQYF; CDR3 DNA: TGTGCCAGCAGCCAAGATCGTCGGGTCACAGATACGCAGTATTTT
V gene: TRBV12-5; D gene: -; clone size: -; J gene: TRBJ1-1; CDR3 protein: CASGLEYTEAFF; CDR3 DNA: TGTGCTAGTGGTTTAGAATACACTGAAGCTTTCTTT
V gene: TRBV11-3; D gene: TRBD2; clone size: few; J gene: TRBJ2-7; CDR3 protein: CASTVAGGDEQYF; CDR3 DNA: TGTGCCAGCACCGTAGCGGGAGGCGACGAGCAGTACTTC
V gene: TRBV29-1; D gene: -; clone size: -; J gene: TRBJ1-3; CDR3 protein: CSVFGGTGNTIYF; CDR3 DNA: TGCAGCGTGTTCGGGGGGACTGGAAACACCATATATTTT